These 9 T cell receptor beta chains originate from one sample sequenced in a study of T-cell reconstitution after alpha-beta-depleted transplantation in children. Unique molecular identifiers were incorporated when the TCRbeta library was constructed. TCRdb re-analysed the PCR reads in MiXCR, keeping a single row per CDR3 protein. The sample includes approximately 200,000 distinct CDR3 sequences, approximately 15% of them seen just once. Sequences were derived from PBMCs from the stem cell graft donor, sampled from the stem cell graft. These receptors came from a human donor who donated a stem cell graft to a child with acute lymphoblastic leukemia.

The J gene is TRBJ2-1, the V gene TRBV11-2, with TRBD2 identical over 7 bases. Germline trimming cut 6 bases from V and 3 bases from J; bases unmatched to any gene: 11. The CDR3 is 16 amino acids. Looked up from germline, CDR1 is SGHAT and CDR2 is FQNNGV. In DNA, the CDR3 is TGTGCCAGCAGTACTATGGGGGGGGATAACTACAATGAGCAGTTCTTC. This translates into CASSTMGGDNYNEQFF.

Details on this clonotype: A read error may produce the germline difference seen at one junction end. The CDR3 protein is CTSSLARGLAGVDPYEQYF. CDR3 DNA: TGTACCAGCAGTTTAGCGCGGGGACTAGCGGGAGTTGACCCCTACGAGCAGTACTTC. J is TRBJ2-7 and V is TRBV12-3 or TRBV12-4, with 14 nucleotides matching TRBD2. This CDR3 contains 19 residues.

This clonotype was counted many times. The chain uses TRBV12-3 or TRBV12-4 and TRBJ1-2; D not certain. This CDR3 has 12 amino acids. V gave up 4 bases and J gave up 2 bases, with 5 bases separating them. The CDR3 sequence is CASSSTNYGYTF. The CDR3 nucleotides are TGTGCCAGCAGTTCCACCAACTATGGCTACACCTTC.

At least ten counts were recorded for this clonotype. The chain has TRBV12-3 or TRBV12-4 and TRBJ1-3; D call uncertain. There are 14 residues in the CDR3. Trimming pared 7 bases from V and 0 bases from J, leaving 10 bases between. This chain's CDR3 is CASNGLRSGNTIYF. Written as DNA, the CDR3 is TGTGCCAGCAATGGCCTCCGCTCTGGAAACACCATATATTTT.

The chain has TRBV5-1 and TRBJ2-7; 12 bases line up with TRBD2. The CDR3 spans 15 residues. Losses at the gene ends were 4 bases for V and 2 bases for J; bases not matched to a gene: 4. CDR1 and CDR2 from the germline V gene are SGHRS and YFSETQ. CDR3 nucleotides: TGCGCCAGCAGCCTTCTAGCGGGAGGGCCCTACGAGCAGTACTTC. Translating it yields CASSLLAGGPYEQYF.

This clonotype was counted only a few times. The chain links TRBV5-6 to TRBJ2-4, with no clear D. Germline values: CDR1 SGHDT, CDR2 YYEEEE. Trimming shortened V by 2 bases and J by 7 bases, and 16 bases separated the two germline ends. CDR3 length: 15 amino acids. The CDR3 loop is CASSFFQEIFNIQYF. The CDR3 DNA follows: TGTGCCAGCAGCTTTTTCCAGGAGATATTTAACATTCAGTACTTC.

Concerning this clonotype: This may arise from a read error, as a much more abundant clone is one base away. The V gene is TRBV7-6, the J gene TRBJ2-5; TRBD2 agrees at 10 bases. The germline CDR1 and CDR2 sequences are SGHVS and FNYEAQ. V gave up 8 bases and J gave up 3 bases; unmatched junction bases: 9. The CDR3 is 15 amino acids. CDR3 in amino acids: CASCKLAGTEETQYF. CDR3 nucleotide sequence: TGTGCCAGCTGCAAACTAGCGGGAACGGAAGAGACCCAGTACTTC.

This clonotype was picked up many times. This chain connects TRBV9 to TRBJ2-1; D gene uncertain. The ends were cut back, 0 bases at V and 11 bases at J, with 9 bases in the middle. CDR3 length: 12 amino acids. CDR1 is SGDLS, CDR2 YYNGEE, per germline. The CDR3 spells CASSVGDFKQFF. CDR3 nucleotides: TGTGCCAGCAGCGTAGGAGACTTTAAGCAGTTCTTC.

This clonotype was detected ten times or more. The chain uses TRBV7-6 and TRBJ2-1; 7 positions match TRBD2. The CDR3 is 14 residues long. V lost 3 bases, J lost 8 bases, and 7 bases stayed unmatched. Germline V gene lookup returns CDR1 SGHVS and CDR2 FNYEAQ. The CDR3 DNA is TGTGCCAGCAGCTTCCAAGCGGGAAGGCATGAGCAGTTCTTC. It codes for CASSFQAGRHEQFF.